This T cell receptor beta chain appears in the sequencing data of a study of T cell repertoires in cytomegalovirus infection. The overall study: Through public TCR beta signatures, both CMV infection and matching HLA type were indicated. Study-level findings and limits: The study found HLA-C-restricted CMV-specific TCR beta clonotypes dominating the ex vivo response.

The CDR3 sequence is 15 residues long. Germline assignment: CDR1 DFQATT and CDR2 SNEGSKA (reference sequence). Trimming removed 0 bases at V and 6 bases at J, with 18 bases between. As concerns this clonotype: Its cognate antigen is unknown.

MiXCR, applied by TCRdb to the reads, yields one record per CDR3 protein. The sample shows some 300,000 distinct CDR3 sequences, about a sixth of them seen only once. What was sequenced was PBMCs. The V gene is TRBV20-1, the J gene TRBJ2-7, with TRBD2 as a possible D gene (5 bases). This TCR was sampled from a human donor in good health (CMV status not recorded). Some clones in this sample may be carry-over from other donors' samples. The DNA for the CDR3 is TGCAGTGCTAGAGATCAGGCGAGGGCTGGAGCCGAGCAGTACTTC. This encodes CSARDQARAGAEQYF.